The entry below describes one T cell receptor beta chain. This clonotype was counted only a few times. The antigen it binds to is not known. Base qualities are not recorded, but no much larger clone differs from it by a single base. From its cysteine to its phenylalanine, the CDR3 spans 16 amino acids. Just the 48-base CDR3 DNA is kept, in frame starting at base 1. Unmatched junction bases come to 4, with V trimmed by 2 bases and J by 2 bases. Every donor in the study was a healthy Caucasian. This sample is drawn from a study of identical twins (dated by TCRdb to about 2016). About the investigation overall: To test whether fetal clonotypes persist, the study used deep sequencing on TCR alpha and beta repertoires from monozygotic twins, unrelated adults of various ages, and cord blood. Replicate twin experiments were performed at different times using different library preparation protocols to rule out contamination. Overall results and qualifications from the work: Fewer insertions were carried by abundant cord blood beta clonotypes, a similar but weaker trend appeared in young adult naive repertoires, and no such trend appeared in memory repertoires. A weaker excess of twin sharing was found in beta out-of-frame sequences because the signal-to-noise ratio was lowered by fewer shared sequences. Invariant T cells such as MAIT and iNKT could partly confound zero-insertion analyses, though diverse VJ usage argued against this for most clonotypes. Because the same donors could not be followed over many years, the conclusions relied on cross-sectional statistical analysis. Compared with coincidental sharing between unrelated individuals, out-of-frame TCR alpha sequences shared between twins showed an excess of sequences with low generation probability. In monozygotic twins, recombination models systematically underestimated out-of-frame TCR alpha sharing, but the models matched the sharing seen between unrelated individuals.

The library was generated by 5' RACE. The sequencing machine was an Illumina HiSeq 2000. A universal primer binding site was introduced by template switching, and a unique molecular identifier was present in the final cDNA, enabling accurate counting of TCR cDNA molecules. Specific primers in the conserved constant-segment region were used to synthesize first-strand cDNA for the TCR alpha and beta chains. Each cDNA library was double barcoded, with a SMART-Mk sample barcode plus Illumina barcodes, to control for contamination. TruSeq adapter sequences along with Illumina sample barcodes were introduced in two successive PCR steps. The Illumina HiSeq platform was used with custom primers to sequence TCR alpha and beta cDNA libraries. On the study's bioinformatics: Raw reads were processed with MiGEC to extract unique molecular identifiers, and MiXCR was used to determine CDR3 positions. Recombination models were inferred per individual with the repgenHMM and IGoR tools using an EM algorithm. Shared clonotypes were analyzed with the tcR package in R, and sharing was normalized by the product of cloneset sizes. To study raw recombination free of thymic and clonal selection effects, out-of-frame nonproductive sequences were analyzed. TCRdb itself trimmed the public reads at Q25 with fastp, ran MiXCR and retained productive beta chains. Identical CDR3 proteins give one entry, which carries the most common genes and DNA. TCRdb, rather than the study authors, made the V and J calls. In this sample the table shows roughly 1.6 million distinct CDR3 sequences, about 31% of which occur a single time. The top ten constitute less than 0.35% of the sample.

The clonotype was recovered from a newborn girl in good health. Sequenced sample: cord blood. Recombination linked TRBV12-3 or TRBV12-4 to TRBJ2-3; 10 junctional bases match TRBD2. CDR3 sequence: CASSLRAGGYTDTQYF. The DNA sequence is as follows: TGTGCCAGCAGTTTACGAGCGGGAGGGTACACAGATACGCAGTATTTT.